This TCR beta chain came from a study of T cell responses to AZD1222 COVID-19 vaccine. About the research overall: Timing groups of about 4 and about 12 weeks for second doses were pooled. Study-level results: Repertoires in all cases were sampled only once the peak T cell response had passed. Just six AZD1222 recipients were seropositive at baseline. Increased Spike-specific TCR breadth and depth were observed after two AZD1222 doses.

The germline gives CDR1 ENHRY, CDR2 SYGVKD. Trimming pared 3 bases from V and 10 bases from J, leaving 8 bases between. The CDR3 sequence is 11 residues long. This clone was recorded once. Its antigen is not known. Sequencing used immunoSEQ multiplex PCR; TCRdb keeps in-frame clones, though not all of them. Altogether 130,000 or so clones are present, 75% to 95% being singletons, with the ten largest covering approximately 5.9%. The source was peripheral blood, collected on day 0 of AZD1222 vaccination. This sequence was found in an adult in good health. The chain employs TRBV10-3 and TRBJ2-3, with D unclear. CDR3 protein: CAISERVPQYF. CDR3 DNA sequence: TGTGCCATCAGTGAAAGGGTGCCGCAGTATTTT.